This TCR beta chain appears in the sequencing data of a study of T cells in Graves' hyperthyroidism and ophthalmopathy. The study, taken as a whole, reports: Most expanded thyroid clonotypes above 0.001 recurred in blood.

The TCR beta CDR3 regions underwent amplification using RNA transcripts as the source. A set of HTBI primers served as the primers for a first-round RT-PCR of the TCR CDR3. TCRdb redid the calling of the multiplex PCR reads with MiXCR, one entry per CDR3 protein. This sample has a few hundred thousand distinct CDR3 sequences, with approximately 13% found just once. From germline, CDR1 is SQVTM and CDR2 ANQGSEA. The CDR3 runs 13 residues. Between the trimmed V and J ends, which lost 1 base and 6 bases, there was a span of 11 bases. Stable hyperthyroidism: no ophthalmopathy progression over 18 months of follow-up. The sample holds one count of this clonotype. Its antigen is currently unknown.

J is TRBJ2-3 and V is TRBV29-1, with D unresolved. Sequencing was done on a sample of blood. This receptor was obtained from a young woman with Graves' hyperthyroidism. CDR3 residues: CSVEVGFGDTQYF. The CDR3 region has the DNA TGCAGCGTTGAAGTGGGATTTGGGGATACGCAGTATTTT.